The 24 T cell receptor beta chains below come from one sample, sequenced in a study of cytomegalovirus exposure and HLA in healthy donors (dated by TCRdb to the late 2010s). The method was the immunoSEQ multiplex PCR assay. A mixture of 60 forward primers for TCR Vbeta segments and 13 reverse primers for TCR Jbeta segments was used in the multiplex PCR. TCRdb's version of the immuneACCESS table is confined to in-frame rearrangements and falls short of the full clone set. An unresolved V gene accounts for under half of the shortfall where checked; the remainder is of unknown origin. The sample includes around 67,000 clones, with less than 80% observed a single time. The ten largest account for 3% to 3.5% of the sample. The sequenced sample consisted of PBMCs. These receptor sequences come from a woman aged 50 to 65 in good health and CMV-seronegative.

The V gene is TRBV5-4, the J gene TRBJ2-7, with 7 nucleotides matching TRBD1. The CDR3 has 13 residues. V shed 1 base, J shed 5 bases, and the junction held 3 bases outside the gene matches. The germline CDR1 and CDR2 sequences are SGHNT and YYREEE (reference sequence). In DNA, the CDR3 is TGTGCCAGCAGCTTGACAGGGGTGGACGAGCAGTACTTC. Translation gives CASSLTGVDEQYF.

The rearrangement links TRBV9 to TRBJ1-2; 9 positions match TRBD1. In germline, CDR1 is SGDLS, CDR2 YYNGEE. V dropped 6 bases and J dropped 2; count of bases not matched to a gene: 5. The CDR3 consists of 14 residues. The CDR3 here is CASTSTGGNYGYTF. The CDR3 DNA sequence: TGTGCCAGCACCTCGACAGGGGGGAACTATGGCTACACCTTC.

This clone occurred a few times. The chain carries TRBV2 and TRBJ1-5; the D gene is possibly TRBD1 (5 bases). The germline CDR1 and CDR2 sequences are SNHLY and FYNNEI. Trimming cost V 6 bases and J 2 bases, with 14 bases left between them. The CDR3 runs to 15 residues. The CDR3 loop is CASRERVGGNQPQHF. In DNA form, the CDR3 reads TGTGCCAGCAGAGAGCGGGTAGGGGGCAATCAGCCCCAGCATTTT.

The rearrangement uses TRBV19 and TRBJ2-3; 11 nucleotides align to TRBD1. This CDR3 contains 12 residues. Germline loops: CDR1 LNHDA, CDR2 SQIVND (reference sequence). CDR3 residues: CATGQGGDTQYF. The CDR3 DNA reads TGTGCGACGGGACAGGGGGGAGATACGCAGTATTTT. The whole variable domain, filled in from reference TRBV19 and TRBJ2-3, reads DGGITQSPKYLFRKEGQNVTLSCEQNLNHDAMYWYRQDPGQGLRLIYYSQIVNDFQKGDIAEGYSVSREKKESFPLTVTSAQKNPTAFYLCATGQGGDTQYFGPGTRLTVL.

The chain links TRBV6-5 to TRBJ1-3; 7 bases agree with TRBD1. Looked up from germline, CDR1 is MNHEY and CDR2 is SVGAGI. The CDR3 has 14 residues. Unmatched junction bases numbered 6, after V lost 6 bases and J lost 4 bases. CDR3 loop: CASRGRGYGNTIYF. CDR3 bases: TGTGCCAGCAGGGGCAGGGGGTACGGAAACACCATATATTTT.

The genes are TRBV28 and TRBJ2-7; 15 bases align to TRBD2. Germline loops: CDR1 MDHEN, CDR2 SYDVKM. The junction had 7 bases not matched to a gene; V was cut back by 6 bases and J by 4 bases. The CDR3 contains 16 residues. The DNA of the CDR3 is TGTGCCAGCAGCCCATCCGGGACTAGCGGGAGGTACGAGCAGTACTTC. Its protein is CASSPSGTSGRYEQYF.

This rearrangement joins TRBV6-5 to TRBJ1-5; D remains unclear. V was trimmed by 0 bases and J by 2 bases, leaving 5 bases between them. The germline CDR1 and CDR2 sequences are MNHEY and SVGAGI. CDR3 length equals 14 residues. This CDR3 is CASSYSSGNQPQHF. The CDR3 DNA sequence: TGTGCCAGCAGTTACTCCTCTGGCAATCAGCCCCAGCATTTT.

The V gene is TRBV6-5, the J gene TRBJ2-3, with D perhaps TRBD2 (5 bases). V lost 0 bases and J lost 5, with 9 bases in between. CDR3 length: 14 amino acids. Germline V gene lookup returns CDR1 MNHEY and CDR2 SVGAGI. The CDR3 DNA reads TGTGCCAGCAGTTACTCGAGGGCGGGAGATACGCAGTATTTT. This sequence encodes CASSYSRAGDTQYF.

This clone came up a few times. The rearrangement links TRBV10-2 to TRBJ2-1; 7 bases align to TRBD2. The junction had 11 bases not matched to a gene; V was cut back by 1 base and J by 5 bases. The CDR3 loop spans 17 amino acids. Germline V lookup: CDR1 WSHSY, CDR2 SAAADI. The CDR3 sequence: CASSEWLGTTKNNEQFF. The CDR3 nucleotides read TGCGCCAGCAGTGAGTGGCTAGGGACTACCAAAAACAATGAGCAGTTCTTC.

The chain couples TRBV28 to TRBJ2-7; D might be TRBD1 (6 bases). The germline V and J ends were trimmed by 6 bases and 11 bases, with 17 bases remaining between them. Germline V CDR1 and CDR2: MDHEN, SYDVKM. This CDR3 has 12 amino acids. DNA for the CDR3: TGTGCCAGCAGCTCCCCGGGACACCGCGAGTACTTC. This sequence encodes CASSSPGHREYF.

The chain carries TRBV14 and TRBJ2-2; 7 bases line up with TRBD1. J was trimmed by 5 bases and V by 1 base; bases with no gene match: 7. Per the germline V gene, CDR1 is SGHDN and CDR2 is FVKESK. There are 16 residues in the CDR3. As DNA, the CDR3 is TGTGCCAGCAGCCAAGGGGGGACAGTGCGGACCGGGGAGCTGTTTTTT. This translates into CASSQGGTVRTGELFF.

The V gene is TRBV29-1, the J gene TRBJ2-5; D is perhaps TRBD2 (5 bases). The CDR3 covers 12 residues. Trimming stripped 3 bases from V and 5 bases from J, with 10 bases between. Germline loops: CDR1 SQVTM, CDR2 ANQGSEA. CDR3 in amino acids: CSVDRGRETQYF. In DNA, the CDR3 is TGCAGCGTTGATCGGGGTAGGGAGACCCAGTACTTC.

The CDR3 reads CASSPRTGTGANVLTF. CDR3 DNA: TGTGCCAGCAGCCCCAGGACAGGGACCGGGGCCAACGTCCTGACTTTC. J is TRBJ2-6 and V is TRBV16, with 8 bases that match TRBD1. The CDR3 loop spans 16 amino acids. From germline, CDR1 is KGHSY and CDR2 FQNENV. V shed 4 bases, J shed 4 bases, and the junction held 6 bases outside the gene matches.

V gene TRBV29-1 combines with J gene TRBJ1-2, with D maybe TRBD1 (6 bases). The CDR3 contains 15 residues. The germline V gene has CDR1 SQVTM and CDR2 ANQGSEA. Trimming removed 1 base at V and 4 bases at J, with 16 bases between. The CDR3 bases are TGCAGCGTTGAAGGGGGGAAACAGGGTGGCTATGGCTACACCTTC. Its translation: CSVEGGKQGGYGYTF.

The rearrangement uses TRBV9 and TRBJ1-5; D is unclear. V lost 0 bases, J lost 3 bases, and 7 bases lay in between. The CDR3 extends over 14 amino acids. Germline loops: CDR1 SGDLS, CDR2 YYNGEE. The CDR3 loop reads CASSVDGDNQPQHF. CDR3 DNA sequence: TGTGCCAGCAGCGTAGATGGAGACAATCAGCCCCAGCATTTT.

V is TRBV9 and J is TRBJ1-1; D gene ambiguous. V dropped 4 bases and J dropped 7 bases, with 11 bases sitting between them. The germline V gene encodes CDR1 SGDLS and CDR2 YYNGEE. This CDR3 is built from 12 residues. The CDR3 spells CASSRGRNEAFF. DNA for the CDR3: TGTGCCAGCAGCCGAGGGCGCAATGAAGCTTTCTTT.

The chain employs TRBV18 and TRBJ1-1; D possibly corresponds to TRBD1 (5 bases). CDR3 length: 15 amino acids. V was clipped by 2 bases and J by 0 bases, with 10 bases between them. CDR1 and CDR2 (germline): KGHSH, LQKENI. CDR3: CASSPLGTVNTEAFF. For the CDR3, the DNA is TGTGCCAGCTCACCATTGGGGACTGTGAACACTGAAGCTTTCTTT. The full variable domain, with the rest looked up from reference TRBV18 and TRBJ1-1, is NAGVMQNPRHLVRRRGQEARLRCSPMKGHSHVYWYRQLPEEGLKFMVYLQKENIIDESGMPKERFSAEFPKEGPSILRIQQVVRGDSAAYFCASSPLGTVNTEAFFGQGTRLTVV.

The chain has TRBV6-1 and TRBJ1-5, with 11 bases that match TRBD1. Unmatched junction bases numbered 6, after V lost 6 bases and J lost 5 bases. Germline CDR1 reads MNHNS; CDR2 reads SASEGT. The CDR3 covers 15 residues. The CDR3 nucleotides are TGTGCCAGCAGGATCCGGGACAGGGGGGATCAGCCCCAGCATTTT. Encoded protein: CASRIRDRGDQPQHF.

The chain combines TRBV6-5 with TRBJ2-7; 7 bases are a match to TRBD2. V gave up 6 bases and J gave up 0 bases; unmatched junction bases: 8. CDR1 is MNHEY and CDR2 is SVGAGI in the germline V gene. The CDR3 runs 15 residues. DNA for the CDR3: TGTGCCAGCAGACATACTAGCGACCTCTCCTACGAGCAGTACTTC. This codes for CASRHTSDLSYEQYF.

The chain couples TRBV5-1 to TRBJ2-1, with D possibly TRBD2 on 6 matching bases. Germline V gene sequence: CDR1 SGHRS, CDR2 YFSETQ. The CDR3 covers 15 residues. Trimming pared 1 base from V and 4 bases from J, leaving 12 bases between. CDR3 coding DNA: TGCGCCAGCAGCTTGATCGCGGGAAGTTACAATGAGCAGTTCTTC. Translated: CASSLIAGSYNEQFF.

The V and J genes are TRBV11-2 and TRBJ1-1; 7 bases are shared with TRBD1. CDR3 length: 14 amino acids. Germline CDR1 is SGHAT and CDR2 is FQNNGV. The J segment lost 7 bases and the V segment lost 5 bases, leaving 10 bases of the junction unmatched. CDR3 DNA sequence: TGTGCCAGCAGCATACAGTACCGGGACAGTGAAGCTTTCTTT. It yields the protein CASSIQYRDSEAFF.

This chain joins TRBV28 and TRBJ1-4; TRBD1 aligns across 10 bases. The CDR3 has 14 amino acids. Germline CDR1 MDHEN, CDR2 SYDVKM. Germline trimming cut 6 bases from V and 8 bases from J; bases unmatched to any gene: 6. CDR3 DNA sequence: TGTGCCAGCAGCCAGGACAGGGGGAGGGAAAAACTGTTTTTT. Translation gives CASSQDRGREKLFF.

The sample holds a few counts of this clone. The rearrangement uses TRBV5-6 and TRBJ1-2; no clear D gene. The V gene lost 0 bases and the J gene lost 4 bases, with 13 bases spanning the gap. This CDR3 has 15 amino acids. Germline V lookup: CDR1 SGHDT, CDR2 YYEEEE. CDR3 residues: CASSLEVLGSYGYTF. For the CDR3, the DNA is TGTGCCAGCAGCTTGGAGGTACTGGGCTCCTATGGCTACACCTTC.

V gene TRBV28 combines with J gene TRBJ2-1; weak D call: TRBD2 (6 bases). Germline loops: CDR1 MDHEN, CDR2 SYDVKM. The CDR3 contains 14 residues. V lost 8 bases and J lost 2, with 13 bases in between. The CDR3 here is CASPPAGTYNEQFF. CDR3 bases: TGTGCCAGCCCCCCCGCGGGAACCTACAATGAGCAGTTCTTC.